This TCR beta chain was sequenced in a study of T cell repertoires in cytomegalovirus infection. The overall study: Well-studied HLA-B-restricted epitopes and recently identified HLA-C-restricted epitopes of CMV were both used in the study. In public TCR beta signatures, there were indications of both CMV infection and matching HLA type. Findings of the study overall: CMV-specific TCR beta clonotypes restricted by HLA-C were the ones dominating the ex vivo response.

V was pared by 2 bases and J by 6 bases, with 2 bases of the junction left unmatched. Germline V CDR1 and CDR2: MNHNS, SASEGT. The CDR3 runs 14 residues. MiXCR, applied by TCRdb to the reads, yields one record per CDR3 protein. The sample contains around 800,000 distinct CDR3 sequences, around a third of which appear only once. This clonotype was observed many times. Its target is not known. The source is a human donor in good health (CMV status not recorded). Some clones in this sample may be carry-over from other donors' samples. The sequenced sample was cultured CD8+ T cells from PBMCs, obtained from culture after CMV antigen stimulation. The V gene is TRBV6-1, the J gene TRBJ2-1, with 9 bases fitting TRBD2. CDR3 nucleotide sequence: TGTGCCAGCAGTGAATCGCGGGGGGGCAATGAGCAGTTCTTC. As protein: CASSESRGGNEQFF.